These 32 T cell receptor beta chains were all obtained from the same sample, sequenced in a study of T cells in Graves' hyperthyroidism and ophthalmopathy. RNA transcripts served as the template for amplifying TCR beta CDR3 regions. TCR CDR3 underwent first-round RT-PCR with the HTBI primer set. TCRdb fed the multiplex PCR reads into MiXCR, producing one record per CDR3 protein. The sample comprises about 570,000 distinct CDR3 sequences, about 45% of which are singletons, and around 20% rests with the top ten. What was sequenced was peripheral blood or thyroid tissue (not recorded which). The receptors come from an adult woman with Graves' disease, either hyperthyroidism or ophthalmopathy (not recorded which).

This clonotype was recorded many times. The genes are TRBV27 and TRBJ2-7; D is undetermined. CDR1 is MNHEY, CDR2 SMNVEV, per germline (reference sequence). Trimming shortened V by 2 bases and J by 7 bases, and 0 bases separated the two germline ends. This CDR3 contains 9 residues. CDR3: CASSLEQYF. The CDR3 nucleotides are TGTGCCAGCAGTTTAGAGCAGTACTTC.

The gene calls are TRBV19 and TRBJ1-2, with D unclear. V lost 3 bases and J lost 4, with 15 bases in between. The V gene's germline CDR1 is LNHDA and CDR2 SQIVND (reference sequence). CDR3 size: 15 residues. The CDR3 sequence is CASSMPAVRGYGYTF. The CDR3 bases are TGTGCCAGTAGTATGCCCGCAGTCCGCGGCTATGGCTACACCTTC. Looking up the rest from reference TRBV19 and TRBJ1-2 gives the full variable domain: DGGITQSPKYLFRKEGQNVTLSCEQNLNHDAMYWYRQDPGQGLRLIYYSQIVNDFQKGDIAEGYSVSREKKESFPLTVTSAQKNPTAFYLCASSMPAVRGYGYTFGSGTRLTVV.

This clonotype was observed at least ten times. CDR3 loop: CASNNGGEDYEQYF. CDR3 bases: TGTGCCAGCAACAATGGCGGGGAAGACTACGAGCAGTACTTC. The chain recombines TRBV7-8 with TRBJ2-7, with a weak D call TRBD2 (6 bases). CDR1 is SGHVS and CDR2 is FQNEAQ in the germline V gene. The ends were cut back, 7 bases at V and 3 bases at J, with 16 bases in the middle. CDR3 length equals 14 residues. The entire variable domain, with the rest obtained from reference TRBV7-8 and TRBJ2-7, is as follows: GAGVSQSPRYKVAKRGQDVALRCDPISGHVSLFWYQQALGQGPEFLTYFQNEAQLDKSGLPSDRFFAERPEGSVSTLKIQRTQQEDSAVYLCASNNGGEDYEQYFGPGTRLTVT.

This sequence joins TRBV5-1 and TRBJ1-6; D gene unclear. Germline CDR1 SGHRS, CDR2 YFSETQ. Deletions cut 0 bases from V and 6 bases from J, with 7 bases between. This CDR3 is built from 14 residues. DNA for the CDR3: TGCGCCAGCAGCTTGGCCCCGGGTAATTCACCCCTCCACTTT. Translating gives CASSLAPGNSPLHF.

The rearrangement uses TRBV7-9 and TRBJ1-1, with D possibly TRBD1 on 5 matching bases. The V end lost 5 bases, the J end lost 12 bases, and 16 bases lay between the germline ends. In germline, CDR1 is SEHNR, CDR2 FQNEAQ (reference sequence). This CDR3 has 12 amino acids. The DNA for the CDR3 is TGTGCCAGCAGCCTAGGGAGGGACGGAACTTTCTTT. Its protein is CASSLGRDGTFF.

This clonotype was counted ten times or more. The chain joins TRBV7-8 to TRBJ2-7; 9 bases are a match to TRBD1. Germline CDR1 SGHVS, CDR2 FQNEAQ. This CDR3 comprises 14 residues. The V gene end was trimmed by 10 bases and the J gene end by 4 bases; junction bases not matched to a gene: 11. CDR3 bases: TGTGCCACCGCCGCCGGGACAGGGAAGTACGAGCAGTACTTC. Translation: CATAAGTGKYEQYF.

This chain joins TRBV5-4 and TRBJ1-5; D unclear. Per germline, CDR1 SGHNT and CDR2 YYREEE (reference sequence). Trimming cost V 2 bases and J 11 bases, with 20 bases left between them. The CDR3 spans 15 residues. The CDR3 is CASSLRAGEGETQHF. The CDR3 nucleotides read TGTGCCAGCAGCTTACGAGCGGGAGAGGGTGAGACCCAGCATTTT.

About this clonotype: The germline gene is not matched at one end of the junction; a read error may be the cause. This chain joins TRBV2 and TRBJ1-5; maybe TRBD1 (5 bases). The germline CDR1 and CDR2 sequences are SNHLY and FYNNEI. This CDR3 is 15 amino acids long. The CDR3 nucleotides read TGTGCCAGCATGGGTCCGGGGAGGGGCAATCGGCCCCAGCATTTT. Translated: CASMGPGRGNRPQHF.

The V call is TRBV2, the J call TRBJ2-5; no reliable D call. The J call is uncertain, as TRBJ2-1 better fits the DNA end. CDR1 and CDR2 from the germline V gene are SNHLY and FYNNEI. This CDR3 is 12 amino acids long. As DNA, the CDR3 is TGTGCCAGCAGAGCCTCCTACAATGAGCAGTTCTTC. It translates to CASRASYNEQFF.

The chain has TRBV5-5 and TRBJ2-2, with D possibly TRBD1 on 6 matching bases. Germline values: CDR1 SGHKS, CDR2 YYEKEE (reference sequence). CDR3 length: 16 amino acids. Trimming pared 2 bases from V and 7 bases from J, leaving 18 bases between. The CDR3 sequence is CASSFAGTYVNGELFF. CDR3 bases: TGTGCCAGCAGCTTTGCAGGGACATACGTGAACGGGGAGCTGTTTTTT.

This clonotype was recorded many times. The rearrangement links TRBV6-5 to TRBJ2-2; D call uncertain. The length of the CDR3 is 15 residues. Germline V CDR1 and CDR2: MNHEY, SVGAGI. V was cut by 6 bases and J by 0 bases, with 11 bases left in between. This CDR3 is CASSYLRSNTGELFF. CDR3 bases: TGTGCCAGCAGCTATCTTAGGTCGAACACCGGGGAGCTGTTTTTT.

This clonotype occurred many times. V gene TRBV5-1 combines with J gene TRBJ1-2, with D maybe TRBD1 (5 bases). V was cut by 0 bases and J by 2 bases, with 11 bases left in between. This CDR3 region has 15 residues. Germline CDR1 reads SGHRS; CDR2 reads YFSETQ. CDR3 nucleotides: TGCGCCAGCAGCTTGGTTGCGGGGCAAAACTATGGCTACACCTTC. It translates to CASSLVAGQNYGYTF.

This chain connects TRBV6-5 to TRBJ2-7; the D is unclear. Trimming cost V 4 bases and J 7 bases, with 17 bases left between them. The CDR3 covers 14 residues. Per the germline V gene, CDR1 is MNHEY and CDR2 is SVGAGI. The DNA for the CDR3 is TGTGCCAGCAGTTTGTCCCGAGACAACGGGGAGCAGTACTTC. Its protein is CASSLSRDNGEQYF.

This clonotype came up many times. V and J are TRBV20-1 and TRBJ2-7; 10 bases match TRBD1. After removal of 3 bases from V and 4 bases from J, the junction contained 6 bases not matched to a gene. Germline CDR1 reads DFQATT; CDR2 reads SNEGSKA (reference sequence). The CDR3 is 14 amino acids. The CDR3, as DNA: TGCAGTGCTAGTCGGGGACAGGGGAATTACGAGCAGTACTTC. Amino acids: CSASRGQGNYEQYF.

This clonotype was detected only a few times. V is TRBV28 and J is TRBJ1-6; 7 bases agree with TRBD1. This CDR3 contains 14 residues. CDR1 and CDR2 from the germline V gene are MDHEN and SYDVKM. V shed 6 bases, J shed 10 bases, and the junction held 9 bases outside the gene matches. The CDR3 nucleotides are TGTGCCAGCAGACCAACAGGGGTTTGGTCACCCCTCCACTTT. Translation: CASRPTGVWSPLHF.

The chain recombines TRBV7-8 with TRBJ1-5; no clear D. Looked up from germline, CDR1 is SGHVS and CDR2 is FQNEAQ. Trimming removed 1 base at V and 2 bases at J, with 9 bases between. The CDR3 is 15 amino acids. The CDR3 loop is CASSLGPIRNQPQHF. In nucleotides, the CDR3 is TGTGCCAGCAGCTTAGGCCCGATCCGCAATCAGCCCCAGCATTTT. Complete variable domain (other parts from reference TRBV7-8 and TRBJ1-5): GAGVSQSPRYKVAKRGQDVALRCDPISGHVSLFWYQQALGQGPEFLTYFQNEAQLDKSGLPSDRFFAERPEGSVSTLKIQRTQQEDSAVYLCASSLGPIRNQPQHFGDGTRLSIL.

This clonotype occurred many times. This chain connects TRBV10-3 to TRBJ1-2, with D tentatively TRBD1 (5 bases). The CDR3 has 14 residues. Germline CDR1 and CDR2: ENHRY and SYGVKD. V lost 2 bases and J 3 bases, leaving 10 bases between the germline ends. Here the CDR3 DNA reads TGTGCCATCAGTGAGACAAGGGACGACTATGGCTACACCTTC. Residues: CAISETRDDYGYTF.

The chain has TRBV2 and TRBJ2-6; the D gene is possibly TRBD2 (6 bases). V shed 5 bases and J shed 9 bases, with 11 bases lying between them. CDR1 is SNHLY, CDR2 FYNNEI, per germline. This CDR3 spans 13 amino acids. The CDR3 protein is CASSIGRGNVLTF. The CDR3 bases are TGTGCCAGCAGTATCGGGCGGGGCAACGTCCTGACTTTC.

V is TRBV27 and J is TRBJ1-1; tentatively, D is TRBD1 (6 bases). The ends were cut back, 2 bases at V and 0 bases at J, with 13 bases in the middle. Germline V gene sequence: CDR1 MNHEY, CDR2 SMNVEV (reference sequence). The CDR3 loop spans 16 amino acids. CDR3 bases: TGTGCCAGCAGTTTAAAGAGGGGGAGTCTGAACACTGAAGCTTTCTTT. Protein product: CASSLKRGSLNTEAFF.

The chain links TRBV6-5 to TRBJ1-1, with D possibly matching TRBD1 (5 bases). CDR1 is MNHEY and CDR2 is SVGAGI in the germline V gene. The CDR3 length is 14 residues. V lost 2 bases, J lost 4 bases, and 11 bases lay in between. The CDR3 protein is CASSYGRGSTEAFF. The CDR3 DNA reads TGTGCCAGCAGTTACGGGAGGGGCAGCACTGAAGCTTTCTTT.

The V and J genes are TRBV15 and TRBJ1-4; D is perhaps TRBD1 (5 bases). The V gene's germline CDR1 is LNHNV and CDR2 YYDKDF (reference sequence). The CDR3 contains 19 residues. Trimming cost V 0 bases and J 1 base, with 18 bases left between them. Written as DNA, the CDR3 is TGTGCCACCAGCAGAGATCGGGGCAGCTCAGGAGGAACTAATGAAAAACTGTTTTTT. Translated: CATSRDRGSSGGTNEKLFF. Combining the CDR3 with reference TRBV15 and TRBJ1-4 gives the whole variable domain DAMVIQNPRYQVTQFGKPVTLSCSQTLNHNVMYWYQQKSSQAPKLLFHYYDKDFNNEADTPDNFQSRRPNTSFCFLDIRSPGLGDTAMYLCATSRDRGSSGGTNEKLFFGSGTQLSVL.

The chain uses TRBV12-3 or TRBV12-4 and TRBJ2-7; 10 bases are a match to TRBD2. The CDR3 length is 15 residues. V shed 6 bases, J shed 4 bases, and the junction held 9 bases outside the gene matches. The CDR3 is CASSRLAGLSYEQYF. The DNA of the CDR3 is TGTGCCAGCAGCAGACTAGCGGGTCTGTCTTACGAGCAGTACTTC.

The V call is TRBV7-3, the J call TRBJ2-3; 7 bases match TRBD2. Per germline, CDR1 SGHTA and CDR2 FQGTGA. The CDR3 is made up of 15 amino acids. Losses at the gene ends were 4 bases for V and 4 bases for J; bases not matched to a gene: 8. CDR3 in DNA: TGTGCCAGCAGCTACAACGGCGGGAGCGCAGATACGCAGTATTTT. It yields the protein CASSYNGGSADTQYF.

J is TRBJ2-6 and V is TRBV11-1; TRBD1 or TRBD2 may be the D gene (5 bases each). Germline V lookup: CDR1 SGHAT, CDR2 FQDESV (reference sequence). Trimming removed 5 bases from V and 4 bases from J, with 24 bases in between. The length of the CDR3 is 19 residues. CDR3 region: CASSQVIGTFQAGANVLTF. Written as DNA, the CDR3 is TGTGCCAGCAGCCAAGTAATTGGGACGTTTCAGGCGGGGGCCAACGTCCTGACTTTC.

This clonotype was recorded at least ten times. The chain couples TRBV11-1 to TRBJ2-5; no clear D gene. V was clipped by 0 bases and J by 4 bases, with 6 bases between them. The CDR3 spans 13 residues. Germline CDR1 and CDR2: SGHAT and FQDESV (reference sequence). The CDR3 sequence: CASSLATRETQYF. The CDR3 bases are TGTGCCAGCAGCTTAGCGACCCGAGAGACCCAGTACTTC.

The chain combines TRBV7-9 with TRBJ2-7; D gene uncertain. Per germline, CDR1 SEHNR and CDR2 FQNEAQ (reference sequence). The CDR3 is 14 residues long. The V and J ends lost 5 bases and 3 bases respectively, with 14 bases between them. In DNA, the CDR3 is TGTGCCAGCAGCCCGACCCAATACGTCTACGAGCAGTACTTC. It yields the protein CASSPTQYVYEQYF. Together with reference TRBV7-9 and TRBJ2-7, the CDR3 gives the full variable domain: DTGVSQNPRHKITKRGQNVTFRCDPISEHNRLYWYRQTLGQGPEFLTYFQNEAQLEKSRLLSDRFSAERPKGSFSTLEIQRTEQGDSAMYLCASSPTQYVYEQYFGPGTRLTVT.

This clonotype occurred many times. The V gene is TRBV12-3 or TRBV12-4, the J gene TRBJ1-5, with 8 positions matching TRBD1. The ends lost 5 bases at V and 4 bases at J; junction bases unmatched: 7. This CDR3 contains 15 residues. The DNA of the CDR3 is TGTGCCAGCAGTATCAGCAGGGACAGGAATCAGCCCCAGCATTTT. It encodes CASSISRDRNQPQHF.

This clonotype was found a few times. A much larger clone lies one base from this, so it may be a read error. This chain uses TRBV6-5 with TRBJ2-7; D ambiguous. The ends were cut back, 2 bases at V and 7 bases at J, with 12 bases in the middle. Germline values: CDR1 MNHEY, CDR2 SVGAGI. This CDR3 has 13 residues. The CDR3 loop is CASSYGPPGEQYF. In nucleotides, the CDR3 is TGTGCCAGCAGTTACGGGCCCCCAGGTGAGCAGTACTTC.

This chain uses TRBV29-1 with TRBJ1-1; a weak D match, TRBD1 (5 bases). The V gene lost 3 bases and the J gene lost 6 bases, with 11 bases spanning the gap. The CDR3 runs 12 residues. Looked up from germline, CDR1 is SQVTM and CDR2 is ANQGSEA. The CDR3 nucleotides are TGCAGCGTTGAGGGGGGTAGGGCTGAAGCTTTCTTT. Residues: CSVEGGRAEAFF.

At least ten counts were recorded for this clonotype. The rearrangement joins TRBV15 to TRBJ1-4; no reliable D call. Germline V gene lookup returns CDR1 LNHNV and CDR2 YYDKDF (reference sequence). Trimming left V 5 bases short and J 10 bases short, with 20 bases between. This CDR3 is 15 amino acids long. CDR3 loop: CATSAEGGPAGKLFF. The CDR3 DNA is TGTGCCACCAGCGCCGAAGGAGGACCGGCGGGAAAACTGTTTTTT.

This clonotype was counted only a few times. The CDR3 spells CAWSLSGQLYGYTF. In DNA form, the CDR3 reads TGTGCCTGGAGTCTCTCCGGACAGCTTTATGGCTACACCTTC. The rearrangement links TRBV30 to TRBJ1-2; possible D gene TRBD1, 6 bases. V dropped 2 bases and J dropped 5 bases, with 15 bases sitting between them. Germline-derived CDR1 and CDR2 are GTSNPN and SVGIG (reference sequence). This CDR3 has 14 residues.

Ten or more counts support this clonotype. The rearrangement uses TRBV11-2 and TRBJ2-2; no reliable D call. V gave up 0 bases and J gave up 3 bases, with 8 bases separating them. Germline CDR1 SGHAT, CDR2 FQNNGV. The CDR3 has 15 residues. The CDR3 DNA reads TGTGCCAGCAGCTTAGATCAGCCCTACACCGGGGAGCTGTTTTTT. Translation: CASSLDQPYTGELFF.